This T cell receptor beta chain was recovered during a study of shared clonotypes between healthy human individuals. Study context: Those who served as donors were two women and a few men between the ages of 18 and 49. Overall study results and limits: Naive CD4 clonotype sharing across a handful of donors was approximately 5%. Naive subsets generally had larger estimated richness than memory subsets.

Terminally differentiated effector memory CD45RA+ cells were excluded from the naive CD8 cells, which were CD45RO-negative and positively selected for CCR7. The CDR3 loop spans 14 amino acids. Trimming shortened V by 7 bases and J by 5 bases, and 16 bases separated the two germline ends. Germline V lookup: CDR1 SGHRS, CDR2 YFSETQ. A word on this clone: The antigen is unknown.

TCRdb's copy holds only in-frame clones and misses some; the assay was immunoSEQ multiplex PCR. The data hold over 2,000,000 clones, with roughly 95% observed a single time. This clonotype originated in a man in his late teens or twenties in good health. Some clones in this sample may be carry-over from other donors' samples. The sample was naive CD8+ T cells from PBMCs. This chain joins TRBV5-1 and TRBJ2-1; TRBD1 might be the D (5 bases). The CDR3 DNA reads TGCGCCAGCCAATCGAAGGGGTCCCACAATGAGCAGTTCTTC. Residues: CASQSKGSHNEQFF.